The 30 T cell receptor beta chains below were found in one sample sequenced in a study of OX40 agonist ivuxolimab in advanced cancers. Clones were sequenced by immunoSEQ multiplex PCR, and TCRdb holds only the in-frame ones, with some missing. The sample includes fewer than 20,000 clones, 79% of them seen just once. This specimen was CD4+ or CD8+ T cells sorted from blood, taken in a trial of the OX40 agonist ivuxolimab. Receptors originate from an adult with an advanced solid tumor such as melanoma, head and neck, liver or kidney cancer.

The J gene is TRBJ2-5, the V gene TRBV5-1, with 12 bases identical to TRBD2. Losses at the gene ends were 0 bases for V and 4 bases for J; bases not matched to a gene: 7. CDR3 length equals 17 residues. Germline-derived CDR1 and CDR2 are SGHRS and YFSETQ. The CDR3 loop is CASSLALAGGPRETQYF. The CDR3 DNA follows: TGCGCCAGCAGCTTGGCCCTAGCGGGGGGGCCGAGAGAGACCCAGTACTTC.

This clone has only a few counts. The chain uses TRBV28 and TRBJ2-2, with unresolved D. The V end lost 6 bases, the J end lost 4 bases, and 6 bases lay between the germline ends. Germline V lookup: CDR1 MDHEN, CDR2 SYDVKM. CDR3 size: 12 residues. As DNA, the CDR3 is TGTGCCAGCAGCGAAAGCACCGGGGAGCTGTTTTTT. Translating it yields CASSESTGELFF.

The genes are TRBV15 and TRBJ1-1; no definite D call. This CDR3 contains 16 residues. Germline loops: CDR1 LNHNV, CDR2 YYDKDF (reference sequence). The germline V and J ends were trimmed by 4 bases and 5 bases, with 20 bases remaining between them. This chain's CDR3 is CATSKGGRITNTEAFF. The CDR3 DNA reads TGTGCCACCAGCAAAGGAGGGAGGATTACGAATACTGAAGCTTTCTTT. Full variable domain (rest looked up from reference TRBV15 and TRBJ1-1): DAMVIQNPRYQVTQFGKPVTLSCSQTLNHNVMYWYQQKSSQAPKLLFHYYDKDFNNEADTPDNFQSRRPNTSFCFLDIRSPGLGDTAMYLCATSKGGRITNTEAFFGQGTRLTVV.

CDR3 coding DNA: TGTGCCAGTAGTATAACAGTCGGGGGCCCAGATACGCAGTATTTT. It is translated as CASSITVGGPDTQYF. This rearrangement joins TRBV19 to TRBJ2-3; D is tentatively TRBD1 or TRBD2 (6 bases each). The CDR3 has 15 amino acids. Trimming left V 2 bases short and J 4 bases short, with 13 bases between. Germline V gene sequence: CDR1 LNHDA, CDR2 SQIVND (reference sequence).

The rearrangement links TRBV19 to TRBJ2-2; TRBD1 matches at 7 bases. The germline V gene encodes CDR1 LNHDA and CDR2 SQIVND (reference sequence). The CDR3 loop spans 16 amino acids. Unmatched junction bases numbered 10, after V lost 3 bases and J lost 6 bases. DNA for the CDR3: TGTGCCAGTAGTATGTTGGCAGGGGGTGAGGCCGGGGAGCTGTTTTTT. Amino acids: CASSMLAGGEAGELFF.

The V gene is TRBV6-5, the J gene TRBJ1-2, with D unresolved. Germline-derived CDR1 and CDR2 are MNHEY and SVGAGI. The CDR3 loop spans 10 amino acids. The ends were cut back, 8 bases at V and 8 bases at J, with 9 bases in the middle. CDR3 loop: CASSPEGYTF. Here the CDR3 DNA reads TGTGCCAGCTCGCCTGAGGGCTACACCTTC.

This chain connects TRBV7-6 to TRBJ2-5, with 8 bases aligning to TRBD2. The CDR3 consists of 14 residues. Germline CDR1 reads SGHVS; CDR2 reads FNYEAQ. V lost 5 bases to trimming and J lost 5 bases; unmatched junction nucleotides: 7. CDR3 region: CASSRLTGGETQYF. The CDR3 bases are TGTGCCAGCAGCCGCCTTACGGGGGGGGAGACCCAGTACTTC.

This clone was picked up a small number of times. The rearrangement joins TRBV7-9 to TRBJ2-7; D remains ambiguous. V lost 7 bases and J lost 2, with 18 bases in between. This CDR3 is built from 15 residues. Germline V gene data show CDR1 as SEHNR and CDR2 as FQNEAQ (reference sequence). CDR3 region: CASTFPGEPAYEQYF. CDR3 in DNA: TGTGCCAGCACCTTTCCCGGAGAACCTGCCTACGAGCAGTACTTC. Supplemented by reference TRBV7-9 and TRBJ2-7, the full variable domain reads DTGVSQNPRHKITKRGQNVTFRCDPISEHNRLYWYRQTLGQGPEFLTYFQNEAQLEKSRLLSDRFSAERPKGSFSTLEIQRTEQGDSAMYLCASTFPGEPAYEQYFGPGTRLTVT.

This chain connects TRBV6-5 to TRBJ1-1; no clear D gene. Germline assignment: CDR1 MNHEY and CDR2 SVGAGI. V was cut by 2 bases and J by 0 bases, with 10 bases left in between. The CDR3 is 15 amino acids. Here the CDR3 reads CASSYRGRLNTEAFF. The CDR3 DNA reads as TGTGCCAGCAGTTACCGAGGTCGGCTGAACACTGAAGCTTTCTTT.

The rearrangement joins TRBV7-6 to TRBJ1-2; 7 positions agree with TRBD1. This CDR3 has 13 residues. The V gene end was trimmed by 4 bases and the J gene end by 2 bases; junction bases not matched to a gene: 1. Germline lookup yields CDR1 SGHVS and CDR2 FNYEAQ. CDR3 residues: CASSSQGNYGYTF. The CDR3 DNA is TGTGCCAGCAGCTCACAGGGGAACTATGGCTACACCTTC. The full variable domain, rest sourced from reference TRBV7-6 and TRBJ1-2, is GAGVSQSPRYKVTKRGQDVALRCDPISGHVSLYWYRQALGQGPEFLTYFNYEAQQDKSGLPNDRFSAERPEGSISTLTIQRTEQRDSAMYRCASSSQGNYGYTFGSGTRLTVV.

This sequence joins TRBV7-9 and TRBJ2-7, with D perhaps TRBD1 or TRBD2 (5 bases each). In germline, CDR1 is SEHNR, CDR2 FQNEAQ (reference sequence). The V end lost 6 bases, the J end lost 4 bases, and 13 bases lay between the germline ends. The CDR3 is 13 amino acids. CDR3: CASRARDGYEQYF. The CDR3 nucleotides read TGTGCCAGCAGGGCCAGGGACGGTTACGAGCAGTACTTC.

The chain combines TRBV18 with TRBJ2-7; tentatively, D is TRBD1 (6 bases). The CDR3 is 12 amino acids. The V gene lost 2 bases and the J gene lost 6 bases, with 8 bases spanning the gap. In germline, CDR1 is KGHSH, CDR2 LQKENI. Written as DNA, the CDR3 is TGTGCCAGCTCACCAACAGGGCCCGAGCAGTACTTC. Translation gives CASSPTGPEQYF.

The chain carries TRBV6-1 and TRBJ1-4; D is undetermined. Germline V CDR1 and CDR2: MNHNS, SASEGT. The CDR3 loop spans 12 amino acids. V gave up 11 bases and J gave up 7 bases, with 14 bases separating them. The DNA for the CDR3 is TGTGCCGCCAACGGGGAGGGTGAAAAACTGTTTTTT. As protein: CAANGEGEKLFF.

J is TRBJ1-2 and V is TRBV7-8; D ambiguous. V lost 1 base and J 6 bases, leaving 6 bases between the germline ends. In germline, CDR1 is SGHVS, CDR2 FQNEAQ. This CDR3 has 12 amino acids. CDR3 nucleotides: TGTGCCAGCAGCTTAGGGGTAGATGGCTACACCTTC. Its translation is CASSLGVDGYTF.

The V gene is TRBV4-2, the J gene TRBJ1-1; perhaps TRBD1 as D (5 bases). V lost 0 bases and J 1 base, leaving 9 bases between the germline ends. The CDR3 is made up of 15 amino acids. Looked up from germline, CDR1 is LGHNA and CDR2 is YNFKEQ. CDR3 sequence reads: CASSQDRQGNTEAFF. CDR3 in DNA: TGTGCCAGCAGCCAAGATCGGCAGGGGAACACTGAAGCTTTCTTT.

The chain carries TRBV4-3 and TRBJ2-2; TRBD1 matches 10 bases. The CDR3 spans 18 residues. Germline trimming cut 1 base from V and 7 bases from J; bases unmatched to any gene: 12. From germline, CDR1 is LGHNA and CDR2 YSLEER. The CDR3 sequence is CASSQGSGTGASGGELFF. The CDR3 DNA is TGCGCCAGCAGCCAAGGTTCCGGGACAGGGGCATCGGGCGGGGAGCTGTTTTTT.

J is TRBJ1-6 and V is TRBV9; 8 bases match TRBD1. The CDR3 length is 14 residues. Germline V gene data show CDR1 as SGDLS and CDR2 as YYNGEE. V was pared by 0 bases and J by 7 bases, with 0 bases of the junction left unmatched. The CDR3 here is CASSVGQGNSPLHF. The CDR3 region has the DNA TGTGCCAGCAGCGTAGGACAGGGGAATTCACCCCTCCACTTT. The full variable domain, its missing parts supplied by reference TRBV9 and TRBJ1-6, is DSGVTQTPKHLITATGQRVTLRCSPRSGDLSVYWYQQSLDQGLQFLIQYYNGEERAKGNILERFSAQQFPDLHSELNLSSLELGDSALYFCASSVGQGNSPLHFGNGTRLTVT.

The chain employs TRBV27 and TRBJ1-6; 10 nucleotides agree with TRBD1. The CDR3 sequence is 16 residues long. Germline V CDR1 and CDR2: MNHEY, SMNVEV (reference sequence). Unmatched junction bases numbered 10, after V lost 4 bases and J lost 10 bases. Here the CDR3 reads CASSSPAGQGRSPLHF. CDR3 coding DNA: TGTGCCAGCAGTTCACCTGCGGGACAGGGGAGGTCACCCCTCCACTTT.

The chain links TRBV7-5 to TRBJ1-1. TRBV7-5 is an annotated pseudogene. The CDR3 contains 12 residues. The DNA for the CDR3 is TGTGCCAGCAGCTCCCGGAACACTGAAGCTTTCTTT. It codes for CASSSRNTEAFF.

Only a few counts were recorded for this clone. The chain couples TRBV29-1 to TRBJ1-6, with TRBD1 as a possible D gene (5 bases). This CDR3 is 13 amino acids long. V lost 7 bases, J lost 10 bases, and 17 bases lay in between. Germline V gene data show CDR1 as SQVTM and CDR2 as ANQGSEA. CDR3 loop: CSAGAGEGSPLHF. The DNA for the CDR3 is TGCAGCGCCGGGGCGGGGGAAGGATCACCCCTCCACTTT.

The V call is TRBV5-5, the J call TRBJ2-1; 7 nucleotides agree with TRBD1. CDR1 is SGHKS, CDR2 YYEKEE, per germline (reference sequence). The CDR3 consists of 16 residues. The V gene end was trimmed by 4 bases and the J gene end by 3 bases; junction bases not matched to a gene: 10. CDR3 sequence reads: CASSGRTGRIYNEQFF. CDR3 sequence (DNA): TGTGCCAGCAGCGGCAGGACAGGCCGAATCTACAATGAGCAGTTCTTC. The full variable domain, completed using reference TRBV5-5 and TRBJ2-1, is DAGVTQSPTHLIKTRGQQVTLRCSPISGHKSVSWYQQVLGQGPQFIFQYYEKEERGRGNFPDRFSARQFPNYSSELNVNALLLGDSALYLCASSGRTGRIYNEQFFGPGTRLTVL.

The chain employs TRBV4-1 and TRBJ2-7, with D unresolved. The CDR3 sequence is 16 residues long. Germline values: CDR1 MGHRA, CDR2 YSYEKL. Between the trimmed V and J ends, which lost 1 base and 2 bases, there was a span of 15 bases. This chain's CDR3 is CASSQVFGGVAYEQYF. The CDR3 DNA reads TGCGCCAGCAGCCAAGTATTCGGTGGAGTCGCCTACGAGCAGTACTTC.

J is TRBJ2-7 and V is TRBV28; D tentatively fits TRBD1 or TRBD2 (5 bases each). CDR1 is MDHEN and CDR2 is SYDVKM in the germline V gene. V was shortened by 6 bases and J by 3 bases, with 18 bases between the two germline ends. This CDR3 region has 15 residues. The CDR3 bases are TGTGCCAGCAGGCAAGGGACCGCTCAGAGCTACGAGCAGTACTTC. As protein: CASRQGTAQSYEQYF.

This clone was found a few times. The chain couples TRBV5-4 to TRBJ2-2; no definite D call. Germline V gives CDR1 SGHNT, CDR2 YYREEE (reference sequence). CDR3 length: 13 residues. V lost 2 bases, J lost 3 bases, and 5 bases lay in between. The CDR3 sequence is CASSFRDTGELFF. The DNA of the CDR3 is TGTGCCAGCAGCTTTAGGGACACCGGGGAGCTGTTTTTT.

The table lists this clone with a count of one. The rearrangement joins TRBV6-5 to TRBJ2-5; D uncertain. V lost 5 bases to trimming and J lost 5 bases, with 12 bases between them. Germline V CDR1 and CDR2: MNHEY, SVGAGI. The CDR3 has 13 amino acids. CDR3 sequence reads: CASSLNSGETQYF. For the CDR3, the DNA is TGTGCCAGCAGTCTTAATAGTGGCGAGACCCAGTACTTC.

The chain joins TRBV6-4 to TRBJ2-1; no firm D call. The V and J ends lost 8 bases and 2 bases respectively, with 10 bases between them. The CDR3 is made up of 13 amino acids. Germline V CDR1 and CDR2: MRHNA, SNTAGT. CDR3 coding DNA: TGTGCCAGCGCCCTCTCCCCCTACAATGAGCAGTTCTTC. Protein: CASALSPYNEQFF.

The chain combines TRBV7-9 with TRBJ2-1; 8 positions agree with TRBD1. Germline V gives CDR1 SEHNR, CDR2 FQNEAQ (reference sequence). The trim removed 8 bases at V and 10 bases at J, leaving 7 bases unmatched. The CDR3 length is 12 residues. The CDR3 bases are TGTGCCAGCGGCCAGGGGGCAGGGGAGCAGTTCTTC. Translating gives CASGQGAGEQFF.

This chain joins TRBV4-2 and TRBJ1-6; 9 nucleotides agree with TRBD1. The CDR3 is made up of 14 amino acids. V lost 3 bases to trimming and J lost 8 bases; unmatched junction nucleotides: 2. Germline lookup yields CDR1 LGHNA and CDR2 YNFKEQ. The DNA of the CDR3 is TGTGCCAGCAGCCAGGACAGGGGACATTCACCCCTCCACTTT. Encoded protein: CASSQDRGHSPLHF.

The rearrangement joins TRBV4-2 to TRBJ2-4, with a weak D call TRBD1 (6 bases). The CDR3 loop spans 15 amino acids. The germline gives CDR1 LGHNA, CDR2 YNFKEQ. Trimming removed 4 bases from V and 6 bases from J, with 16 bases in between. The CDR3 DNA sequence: TGTGCCAGCAGCCTCCGGGACACGGAGAGAAACATTCAGTACTTC. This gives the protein CASSLRDTERNIQYF.

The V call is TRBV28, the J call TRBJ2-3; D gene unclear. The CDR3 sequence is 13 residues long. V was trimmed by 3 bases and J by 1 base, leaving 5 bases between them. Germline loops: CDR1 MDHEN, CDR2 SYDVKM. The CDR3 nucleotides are TGTGCCAGCAGTTTCCGGGGCACAGATACGCAGTATTTT. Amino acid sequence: CASSFRGTDTQYF.